This T cell receptor beta chain comes out of a study of T cell changes during pregnancy in multiple sclerosis. TCRdb keeps only in-frame clones here, not all; method: immunoSEQ multiplex PCR. The sample lists almost 50,000 clones; over 80% were seen once. CDR1 and CDR2 (germline): KGHSH, LQKENI. V lost 2 bases, J lost 3 bases, and 15 bases stayed unmatched. The CDR3 runs to 18 residues. This specimen was CD8+ T cells from peripheral blood mononuclear cells, taken after pregnancy. The sequence was collected from a female donor with multiple sclerosis, enrolled in a pregnancy study. J is TRBJ2-7 and V is TRBV18; 8 positions agree with TRBD1. The CDR3 nucleotides read TGTGCCAGCTCACCATTTCGGCGACAGGGGCAAAAGTTCTACGAGCAGTACTTC. As protein: CASSPFRRQGQKFYEQYF.